This T cell receptor (beta chain) was profiled in a study of cytomegalovirus exposure and HLA in healthy donors. General study findings and limits: Across donors, sequencing depth was assumed by presence/absence analyses to be roughly uniform. As a later analysis revealed, most CMV-associated TCR beta chains appeared HLA-restricted. A later analysis showed HLA-associated TCR beta chains outstripping equally common others in clonal expansion.

This PCR relied on a set of 60 Vbeta primers and 13 Jbeta primers. TCRdb's copy holds only in-frame clones and misses some; the assay was immunoSEQ multiplex PCR. The sample lists more than 150,000 clones; roughly three quarters were seen once. V was pared by 6 bases and J by 6 bases, with 7 bases between. This CDR3 is built from 11 residues. CDR1 and CDR2 from the germline V gene are LNHDA and SQIVND (reference sequence). This clone was counted only a few times. Antigen specificity is unknown. Healthy bone marrow donors formed the donor group. The sample comprised PBMCs. This TCR was recovered from a woman aged 30 to 39 in good health and CMV-seropositive. The chain couples TRBV19 to TRBJ2-3; D unclear. CDR3 coding DNA: TGTGCCAGTAGCATCGGGGATACGCAGTATTTT. Its protein product is CASSIGDTQYF.